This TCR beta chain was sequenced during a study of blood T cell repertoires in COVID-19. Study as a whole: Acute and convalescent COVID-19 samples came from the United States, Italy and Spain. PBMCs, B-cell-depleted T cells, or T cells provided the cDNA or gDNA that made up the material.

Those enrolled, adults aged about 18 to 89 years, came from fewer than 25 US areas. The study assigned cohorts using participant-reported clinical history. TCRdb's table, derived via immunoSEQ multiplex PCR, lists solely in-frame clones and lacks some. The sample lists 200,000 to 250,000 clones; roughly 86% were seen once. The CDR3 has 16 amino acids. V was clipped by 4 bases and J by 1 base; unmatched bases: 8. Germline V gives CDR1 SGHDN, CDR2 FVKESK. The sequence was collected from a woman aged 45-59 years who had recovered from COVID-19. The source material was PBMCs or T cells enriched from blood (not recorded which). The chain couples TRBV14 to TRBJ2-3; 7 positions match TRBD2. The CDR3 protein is CASSPGLVRGTDTQYF. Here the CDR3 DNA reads TGTGCCAGCAGCCCAGGACTAGTTAGGGGCACAGATACGCAGTATTTT.